This T cell receptor (beta chain) emerged from a study of breast tumors, draining lymph nodes, adjacent tissues. The lymph nodes were axillary draining lymph nodes from breast cancer patients. The CDR3 loop spans 16 amino acids. Germline CDR1 reads SGHTS; CDR2 reads YDEGEE. V lost 4 bases, J lost 7 bases, and 10 bases stayed unmatched. With regard to this clonotype: Its antigen is not identified.

TCRdb redid the calling of the multiplex PCR reads with MiXCR, one entry per CDR3 protein. The sample consists of 180,000 or so distinct CDR3 sequences, 33% of them appearing once. Regarding the study as a whole: Data only fit, rather than demonstrated, lymph node origin of most tumor T cells. Luminal-like breast cancer showed significantly higher tumor–nontumor repertoire similarity than basal-like. Findings are consistent with lymph node origin and intratumoral expansion of most tumor T cells. Tumors had less TCR diversity than lymph nodes, more than nontumor tissue.

The sample comprised axillary lymph node tissue. The origin of this receptor is a female donor with breast cancer. Some clones in this sample may be carry-over from other donors' samples. The chain carries TRBV5-8 and TRBJ2-1, with TRBD1 matching over 11 bases. The CDR3 loop is CASSTAGTGGTNEQFF. CDR3 sequence (DNA): TGTGCCAGCAGCACCGCCGGGACAGGGGGGACGAATGAGCAGTTCTTC.